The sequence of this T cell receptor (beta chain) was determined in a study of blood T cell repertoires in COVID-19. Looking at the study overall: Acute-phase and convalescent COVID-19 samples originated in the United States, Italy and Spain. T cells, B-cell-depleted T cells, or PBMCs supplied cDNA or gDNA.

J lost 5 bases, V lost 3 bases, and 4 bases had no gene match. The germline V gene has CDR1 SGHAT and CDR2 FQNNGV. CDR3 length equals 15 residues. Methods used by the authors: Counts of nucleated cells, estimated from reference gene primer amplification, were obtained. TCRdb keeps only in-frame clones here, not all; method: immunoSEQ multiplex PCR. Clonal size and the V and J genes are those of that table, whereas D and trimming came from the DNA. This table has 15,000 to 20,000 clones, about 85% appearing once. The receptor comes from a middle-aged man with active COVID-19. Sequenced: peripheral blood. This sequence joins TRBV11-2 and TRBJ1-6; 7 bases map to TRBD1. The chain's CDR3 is CASSLKGQHNSPLHF. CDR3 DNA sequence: TGTGCCAGCAGCTTGAAGGGACAGCATAATTCACCCCTCCACTTT.